The next 7 T cell receptor beta chains were all read from a single sample in a study of cytomegalovirus exposure and HLA in healthy donors. Vbeta (60) and Jbeta (13) primers were used in the PCR. Method: immunoSEQ multiplex PCR; TCRdb's copy keeps in-frame clones and lacks some. The repertoire holds 150,000 to 200,000 clones, with approximately 78% as singletons. The sequenced sample was PBMCs. Receptors were obtained from a woman aged 18-29 years in good health and CMV-seronegative.

The chain couples TRBV6-5 to TRBJ1-2; 8 positions match TRBD1. CDR3 length: 15 amino acids. The V and J ends lost 6 bases and 5 bases, in that order; junction bases with no gene match: 11. CDR1 is MNHEY, CDR2 SVGAGI, per germline. The CDR3 DNA sequence: TGTGCCAGCAGAACGAATGGCAGGGGGCTATATGGCTACACCTTC. Its translation: CASRTNGRGLYGYTF.

The chain combines TRBV5-6 with TRBJ2-2; D might be TRBD2 (6 bases). This CDR3 region has 16 residues. Germline V gene data show CDR1 as SGHDT and CDR2 as YYEEEE. V shed 1 base and J shed 4 bases, with 14 bases lying between them. CDR3 nucleotide sequence: TGTGCCAGCAGCTTGCTCCGCAGGCGGGGCACCGGGGAGCTGTTTTTT. Encoded protein: CASSLLRRRGTGELFF.

The chain's CDR3 is CASSQDRWDWGGSSDEQFF. The CDR3 DNA follows: TGTGCCAGCAGCCAAGACAGGTGGGATTGGGGCGGGAGCAGCGATGAGCAGTTCTTC. The chain is built from TRBV7-8 and TRBJ2-1, with a weak D call TRBD2 (7 bases). Trimming pared 5 bases from V and 8 bases from J, leaving 31 bases between. Germline lookup yields CDR1 SGHVS and CDR2 FQNEAQ. This CDR3 is 19 amino acids long.

The chain couples TRBV25-1 to TRBJ2-1; 8 bases map to TRBD1. Germline V gene lookup returns CDR1 MGHDK and CDR2 SYGVNS. Germline trimming cut 4 bases from V and 0 bases from J; bases unmatched to any gene: 5. CDR3 length: 16 amino acids. The CDR3 DNA is TGTGCCAGCAGTGGAACGACAGGGGACTCCTACAATGAGCAGTTCTTC. Protein sequence: CASSGTTGDSYNEQFF.

This clone came up a few times. Other DNA sequences within the sample encode an identical CDR3. V gene TRBV15 combines with J gene TRBJ1-5; TRBD1 aligns across 8 bases. Germline V gene data show CDR1 as LNHNV and CDR2 as YYDKDF (reference sequence). Unmatched junction bases numbered 5, after V lost 0 bases and J lost 7 bases. There are 15 residues in the CDR3. DNA for the CDR3: TGTGCCACCAGCAGAGACCGACAGGGGTGGCAGCCCCAGCATTTT. Amino acid sequence: CATSRDRQGWQPQHF.

This clone was seen only a few times. The rearrangement joins TRBV5-1 to TRBJ2-1; TRBD2 agrees at 10 bases. The CDR3 is 18 residues long. Trimming took 4 bases from V and 6 from J; bases not matched to a gene: 16. In germline, CDR1 is SGHRS, CDR2 YFSETQ. The CDR3 reads CASSGRTSGTTISNEQFF. In nucleotides, the CDR3 is TGCGCCAGCAGCGGGAGGACTAGCGGCACAACTATTTCCAATGAGCAGTTCTTC.

This clone was detected only a few times. The rearrangement uses TRBV2 and TRBJ2-3; D gene unclear. The CDR3 has 15 amino acids. Per germline, CDR1 SNHLY and CDR2 FYNNEI. Trimming removed 10 bases at V and 3 bases at J, with 20 bases between. The DNA for the CDR3 is TGTGCCAACGACCTTTCACAGCCAAATACAGATACGCAGTATTTT. It codes for CANDLSQPNTDTQYF.